This T cell receptor beta chain is from a study of tissue T cells after allogeneic stem cell transplantation. Study-level findings and limits: Motif-based clustering found tissue-specific repertoire signatures shared across patients, though few clones were shared.

Data came from immunoSEQ multiplex PCR; TCRdb stores just in-frame clones and leaves some out. The sample holds about 10,000 clones, 60% seen once. This CDR3 is built from 13 residues. The V end was cut by 5 bases, the J end by 6 bases, with 12 bases between. In the case of this clone: Its matching antigen is unknown.

The chain joins TRBV12-3 or TRBV12-4 to TRBJ2-3; TRBD2 is a possible D gene (6 bases). This TCR was recovered from a woman aged 18 to 55 with breast cancer. The material sequenced was tissue from the jejunum, taken at autopsy. CDR3 sequence: CASSPGTSDTQYF. CDR3 DNA sequence: TGTGCCAGCAGTCCGGGGACTTCGGATACGCAGTATTTT.